Here is one T cell receptor (beta chain) with its context. Its antigen is still unknown. This record comes from a study of CD8 T cells in ankylosing spondylitis. Study-wide findings and caveats: Reportedly, matched ankylosing spondylitis synovial fluid was significantly enriched for disease-linked clones. Researchers report that disease-linked clones proved CD8+ and relatively rare in peripheral blood. Seemingly characteristic of ankylosing spondylitis blood was a TCR beta motif consisting of eight highly homologous variants.

Construction of TCR beta libraries was performed using quantitative 5'-RACE with molecular barcodes. TCRdb re-called the 5' RACE reads with MiXCR, one entry per CDR3 protein. The sample holds fewer than 250,000 distinct CDR3 sequences, roughly a third seen once. Trimming took 6 bases from V and 6 from J; bases not matched to a gene: 4. This CDR3 comprises 13 residues. This sequence originates from a male donor with ankylosing spondylitis or in good health (not recorded which). The chain employs TRBV12-3 or TRBV12-4 and TRBJ2-2; 7 bases are shared with TRBD1. The sample taken for sequencing was blood, either unsorted or a sorted T cell fraction (not recorded which). CDR3 sequence: CASSPTGAGELFF. The CDR3, as DNA: TGTGCCAGCAGCCCAACAGGGGCCGGGGAGCTGTTTTTT.